A selection of T cell receptor beta chains follows, all from one sample in a study of blood T cells in healthy people across ages. TCRdb redid the calling of the 5' RACE reads with MiXCR, one entry per CDR3 protein. The sample holds 1.8 million or so distinct CDR3 sequences, about two fifths seen once. Sequencing was done on a sample of blood. The receptor source for this set is a human donor in good health. Each CDR3 is given with its conserved first and last residue. The size of a clone is reported for some rows only, either as once, few or many, or as a class for expanded clones.

>-|TRBJ1-3|TRBV20-1|15
CSAPKGDPSGNTIYF
>few|TRBJ2-1|TRBV12-3/TRBV12-4|15
CASVGDPYSHNEQFF
>-|TRBJ2-4|TRBV4-3|14
CASSPRTGYNIQYF
>-|TRBJ2-1|TRBV7-9|14
CASTISQGDNEQFF
>-|TRBJ1-2|TRBV7-2|16
CASSLGGGERAFGYTF
>few|TRBJ2-1|TRBV20-1|15
CSAASGGISYNEQFF
>-|TRBJ1-5|TRBV4-1|15
CASSQGSARGQPQHF
>-|TRBJ1-1|TRBV11-2|13
CATLFRMNTEAFF
>many|TRBJ2-6|TRBV7-9|14
CALTKGGGANVLTF
>-|TRBJ2-7|TRBV4-1|15
CASSQESWGAYEQYF
>few|TRBJ2-1|TRBV5-1|16
CASSLVGTGGGDEQFF
>-|TRBJ1-3|TRBV12-3/TRBV12-4|13
CASSPVPGDTIYF
>few|TRBJ2-1|TRBV12-3/TRBV12-4|15
CASNPPGLINNEQFF
>once|TRBJ2-1|TRBV3-1|19
CANSQQPLAGGISYNEQFF
>many|TRBJ2-7|TRBV7-9|12
CASSLDYYEQYF
>-|TRBJ2-3|TRBV4-3|15
CASSQVQRGGDTQYF
>few|TRBJ1-6|TRBV7-2|17
CASSLEGRQAINSPLHF
>few|TRBJ1-4|TRBV6-2/TRBV6-3|15
CASRLGRGTNEKLFF
>-|TRBJ1-2|TRBV5-1|16
CASSFGTGDRLNAYTF
>few|TRBJ2-7|TRBV19|12
CASRGQAYEQYF
>-|TRBJ1-1|TRBV12-3/TRBV12-4|13
CASGSVQGTEAFF
>-|TRBJ2-1|TRBV12-5|14
CASGVGGSYNEQFF
>once|TRBJ1-2|TRBV24-1|12
CATSGRNYGYTF
>once|TRBJ2-1|TRBV7-2|12
CASSLREGEQFF
>once|TRBJ2-1|TRBV19|14
CASSMPSSYNEQFF
>-|TRBJ2-3|TRBV19|12
CASSIDADTQYF
>-|TRBJ2-3|TRBV20-1|13
CSARAPTADTQYF
>few|TRBJ2-5|TRBV12-3/TRBV12-4|15
CASSFRRGGQETQYF
>-|TRBJ2-5|TRBV7-2|16
CASSLRGLFYGETQYF
>-|TRBJ2-7|TRBV13|15
CASSRKAVASYEQYF
>-|TRBJ1-2|TRBV28|17
CASSSEQGSPLGYGYTF
>-|TRBJ1-5|TRBV6-6|15
CASRGQGRSNQPQHF
>-|TRBJ1-2|TRBV4-1|14
CASSQRTAIYGYTF
>few|TRBJ2-7|TRBV5-1|14
CASSWDRGSGEQYF
>-|TRBJ1-5|TRBV29-1|14
CSVPHFSSNQPQHF
>-|TRBJ2-5|TRBV20-1|13
CSAIGRRQETQYF